This TCR beta chain was profiled in a study of T cells in Graves' hyperthyroidism and ophthalmopathy (dated by TCRdb to the late 2010s). Broadly, across the study: Peripheral blood was sampled at the time of initial diagnosis, prior to any treatment. To identify TCR V-J signatures that set the groups apart, the researchers used a discovery cohort of 100 or so patients, made up of roughly 40 with Graves' ophthalmopathy and 55 to 65 with stable Graves' hyperthyroidism. Whether ophthalmopathy could be predicted prospectively was tested in an independent validation cohort made up of roughly 19 hyperthyroidism patients plus 17 patients who later progressed to ophthalmopathy. The roughly 99 discovery patients were divided at random into training and test sets in a 7:3 ratio. In addition, the study compared T-cell repertoires in thyroid tissue and in blood from six Graves' hyperthyroidism patients. Once sampling was done, hyperthyroidism patients were given methimazole at a starting dose of 30 mg daily, whereas ophthalmopathy patients were given high-dose intravenous methylprednisolone. According to the paper, TCR Vbeta CDR3 sequencing was carried out on over 130 peripheral blood samples, which came from around 43 ophthalmopathy, around 74 hyperthyroidism and about 17 progressor patients. The study at large found these results: During validation, the model predicted progression to ophthalmopathy a median of about 6.3 months ahead of onset, with approximately 71% sensitivity and about 72% specificity. No statistical method was used to set the sample size in advance, and investigators knew the group allocation. A model built on a 13 V-J signature distinguished ophthalmopathy from stable hyperthyroidism, reaching about 89% sensitivity and around 81% specificity in cross-validation and 80%/75% in testing. Blood samples also contained most of the expanded thyroid clonotypes (frequency above 0.001), which suggests that blood repertoires may reflect thyroid immune responses.

Amplification of TCR beta CDR3 regions was carried out from RNA transcripts. The TCR CDR3 was subjected to a first round of RT-PCR using the HTBI primer set and the Qiagen OneStep RT-PCR kit. Libraries were constructed in a second round of multiplex PCR, after which size selection and purification were carried out. Paired-end sequencing of the libraries was performed with 100 bp reads on an Illumina HiSeq2000. The authors' analysis ran thus. SOAPnuke was used to process the raw data, removing reads that contained adapters or uncalled bases, had a mean Phred below 15, or lacked an exact match to the constant primer or identifier. High-quality paired reads were merged with COPE v1.2.5, and unique nucleotide sequences were defined as clonotypes. Clonotypes were aligned to IMGT TRBV, TRBD and TRBJ reference segments using MiTCR v1.1. The analysis was restricted to V-J combinations with a frequency above 0.0001, which together covered 99.2% of the repertoires. A TCS score was defined as the ratio of F50 (clonal expansion) to E x V (chaos), with BLOSUM62-based TCRdist applied between CDR3 peptides within each V-J. Welch's t-statistics and random forest reduced around 520 V-J features to roughly 13, which were used in a naive Bayes classifier (R e1071). The public reads were quality trimmed at Q25 with fastp and then assembled into clones with MiXCR by TCRdb, keeping productive beta chains. Rows with one shared CDR3 protein collapse into an entry with the most common genes and DNA. TCRdb's processing, not the study's, gives the V and J calls here. Across this sample there are about 160,000 distinct CDR3 sequences, with about a tenth seen only once. The ten largest clonotypes hold about 20% of the sample.

This clonotype was counted many times. This receptor's antigen is unknown. Base qualities are not recorded, but no much larger clone differs from it by a single base. Reading the germline V gene (reference sequence) gives CDR1 DFQATT and CDR2 SNEGSKA. For this chain, trimming is 0 bases at the V end and 4 bases at the J end, and the number of junction bases without a gene match is 8. The CDR3 starts with the cysteine, ends with the phenylalanine, and has 16 residues. Of all the DNA, just the CDR3 is kept, 48 bases in frame from base 1. The hyperthyroidism patients were between 18 and 65 years old and newly diagnosed, with a disease duration of less than 2 months. Exclusion was applied to patients with uncontrolled infections, other autoimmune diseases, pregnancy or lactation. Diagnoses were based on clinical symptoms, serum thyroxine and TRAb, thyroid ultrasound and orbital computed tomography. Blood from progressor patients was collected at the time of first diagnosis with hyperthyroidism, before any ophthalmopathy symptoms had appeared. Ficoll-Paque density gradient centrifugation was used to isolate PBMCs from 8.5 to 10 ml of fresh peripheral blood. Patients classed as progressors first received a Graves' hyperthyroidism diagnosis and then went on to develop ophthalmopathy during follow-up. Total RNA was extracted using Trizol reagent, and RNA quality was assessed on an Agilent 2100 Bioanalyzer.

The rearranged segments are TRBV20-1 and TRBJ2-3; 9 bases in between match TRBD1. The receptor was isolated from a woman under 30 with Graves' hyperthyroidism that later progressed to Graves' ophthalmopathy. Input material: blood. The DNA is as follows: TGCAGTGCTAGAGATCCGGGACAGGGTCGGGCAGATACGCAGTATTTT. Its protein is CSARDPGQGRADTQYF.